This TCR beta chain originates from a study of T cell changes during pregnancy in multiple sclerosis. Produced via immunoSEQ multiplex PCR; TCRdb's table is partial and in-frame only. The table records 70,000 to 95,000 clones, about 92% of them present only once. The germline V gene encodes CDR1 GTSNPN and CDR2 SVGIG (reference sequence). J was trimmed by 3 bases and V by 2 bases; bases with no gene match: 3. The CDR3 runs 14 residues. This clone occurred once. The material sequenced was peripheral blood, taken after pregnancy. The chain recombines TRBV30 with TRBJ1-1; 10 bases agree with TRBD1. The TCR comes from a female donor in good health, enrolled as a control in a pregnancy study. CDR3 sequence reads: CAWSTGTGDTEAFF. The CDR3 DNA is TGTGCCTGGAGTACCGGGACAGGGGACACTGAAGCTTTCTTT.